The 28 T cell receptor beta chains in this list originate from one sample, sequenced in a study of breast tumors, draining lymph nodes, adjacent tissues. Axillary draining lymph nodes of breast cancer patients supplied the node samples. A single record per CDR3 protein comes from TCRdb applying MiXCR to the multiplex PCR reads. The data hold around 230,000 distinct CDR3 sequences, with 30% to 35% observed a single time. The sequenced sample was axillary lymph node tissue. The receptors were sampled from a female donor with breast cancer. Some clones in this sample may be carry-over from other donors' samples.

DNA of the CDR3: TGTGCCAGCAGCTTAGATCAGGGCGCTGAAAAACTGTTTTTT. Translated, it gives CASSLDQGAEKLFF. The J gene is TRBJ1-4, the V gene TRBV7-2, with D possibly TRBD1 on 5 matching bases. The CDR3 covers 14 residues. V was clipped by 1 base and J by 7 bases, with 10 bases between them. Germline values: CDR1 SGHTA, CDR2 FQGNSA.

The sample holds a few counts of this clonotype. This chain links TRBV7-7 with TRBJ2-7; no clear D. The CDR3 extends over 14 amino acids. Germline V lookup: CDR1 SSHAT, CDR2 FNYEAQ (reference sequence). The CDR3 DNA sequence: TGTGCTAGACACCCGCGGCAGAACTCCTACGAGCAGTACTTC. It specifies CARHPRQNSYEQYF.

Points on this clonotype: Germline is not matched at one junction end, which may reflect a read error. J is TRBJ2-2 and V is TRBV9; D not certain. Germline CDR1 reads SGDLS; CDR2 reads YYNGEE. This CDR3 region has 15 residues. CDR3 residues: CAGSVGPLNTGELFF. The CDR3 nucleotides read TGTGCCGGCAGCGTAGGACCACTGAACACCGGGGAGCTGTTTTTT.

In this sample, this clonotype turned up many times. CDR3 protein: CASSLEGSYNSPLHF. The DNA of the CDR3 is TGCGCCAGCAGCTTGGAGGGGTCCTATAATTCACCCCTCCACTTT. The rearrangement uses TRBV5-1 and TRBJ1-6; the D gene is possibly TRBD1 (5 bases). V dropped 0 bases and J dropped 1 base, with 5 bases sitting between them. Germline V gene data show CDR1 as SGHRS and CDR2 as YFSETQ. The CDR3 contains 15 residues.

The chain is built from TRBV7-3 and TRBJ1-4; possible D gene TRBD1, 6 bases. The V end was cut by 0 bases, the J end by 0 bases, with 20 bases between. The CDR3 covers 20 residues. Per germline, CDR1 SGHTA and CDR2 FQGTGA. CDR3 coding DNA: TGTGCCAGCAGCTTAACGGGTAGGAGGGGGGCACAGTCAACTAATGAAAAACTGTTTTTT. Its translation: CASSLTGRRGAQSTNEKLFF.

Comment on this clonotype: This likely comes from a read error, as the CDR3 has no conserved phenylalanine or tryptophan at its end. The DNA is omitted, as the CDR3 cannot be located on it reliably, and the CDR3 follows TCRdb's listing. The chain carries TRBV19 and TRBJ1-2; TRBD1 is the table's D call and was not checked against the DNA. The CDR3 sequence runs 15 residues, both termini included. Per germline, CDR1 LNHDA and CDR2 SQIVND (reference sequence). CDR3 residues: CASSATGRANYGYIL.

This clonotype was counted only a few times. One end of the junction does not line up with germline, which may come from a read error. V usage is TRBV20-1 and J usage is TRBJ2-3; the match to TRBD1 covers 8 bases. Germline CDR1 and CDR2: DFQATT and SNEGSKA (reference sequence). The CDR3 is 11 residues long. The CDR3 protein is CSAGTGNTQSF. The CDR3 nucleotides read TGCAGTGCCGGGACAGGTAATACGCAGTCTTTT.

Comment on this clonotype: The junction differs from germline at one of its ends, possibly a read error. This sequence joins TRBV7-9 and TRBJ2-5; TRBD2 agrees at 8 bases. CDR1 is SEHNR and CDR2 is FQNEAQ in the germline V gene (reference sequence). The CDR3 totals 15 residues. In DNA form, the CDR3 reads TGTGCCAGCAGATCGAAGCGGGAGACCACAGATACGCAGCACTTC. It encodes CASRSKRETTDTQHF.

The genes are TRBV11-2 and TRBJ1-1; 7 bases are a match to TRBD1. The CDR3 sequence is 13 residues long. CDR1 is SGHAT and CDR2 is FQNNGV in the germline V gene. Unmatched junction bases numbered 4, after V lost 2 bases and J lost 7 bases. The CDR3 DNA reads TGTGCCAGCAGCTTAATGGGACAGCTTGAAGCTTTCTTT. Translated: CASSLMGQLEAFF.

This sequence joins TRBV25-1 and TRBJ1-2; TRBD1 is a possible D gene (6 bases). Germline CDR1 is MGHDK and CDR2 is SYGVNS. V lost 4 bases and J 8 bases, leaving 17 bases between the germline ends. This CDR3 comprises 14 residues. This chain's CDR3 is CASSARARQDGYTF. The DNA for the CDR3 is TGTGCCAGCAGTGCTAGGGCGAGACAGGACGGCTACACCTTC.

This rearrangement joins TRBV2 to TRBJ1-4; weak D call: TRBD1 (5 bases). Trimming removed 5 bases at V and 5 bases at J, with 15 bases between. The length of the CDR3 is 15 residues. CDR1 SNHLY and CDR2 FYNNEI come from the germline V gene. CDR3 region: CASSPGLLYNEKLFF. CDR3 DNA sequence: TGTGCCAGCAGTCCGGGACTGCTCTACAATGAAAAACTGTTTTTT.

This clonotype has only a few counts. The chain employs TRBV9 and TRBJ2-1, with 9 bases matching TRBD2. CDR1 is SGDLS, CDR2 YYNGEE, per germline. V was pared by 4 bases and J by 15 bases, with 14 bases of the junction left unmatched. This CDR3 region has 14 residues. The CDR3 protein is CASSPTSGPGWTFF. CDR3 nucleotide sequence: TGTGCCAGCAGCCCAACTAGCGGGCCCGGCTGGACGTTCTTC.

The chain carries TRBV12-3 or TRBV12-4 and TRBJ1-3; TRBD1 might be the D (6 bases). The V and J ends lost 6 bases and 0 bases respectively, with 12 bases between them. This CDR3 spans 15 amino acids. The CDR3 DNA sequence: TGTGCCAGCAGCGGGAGGGGGAGCTCTGGAAACACCATATATTTT. Translation gives CASSGRGSSGNTIYF.

This clonotype was found a few times. This CDR3 reads CASSISGTSRGNEQFF. The CDR3 DNA follows: TGTGCCAGCAGTATCTCCGGGACTAGCCGGGGGAATGAGCAGTTCTTC. This sequence joins TRBV27 and TRBJ2-1, with TRBD2 identical over 9 bases. The CDR3 extends over 16 amino acids. Germline lookup yields CDR1 MNHEY and CDR2 SMNVEV (reference sequence). The trim removed 5 bases at V and 7 bases at J, leaving 12 bases unmatched.

This clonotype was found many times. V and J are TRBV20-1 and TRBJ2-3; 7 positions match TRBD2. CDR1 and CDR2 from the germline V gene are DFQATT and SNEGSKA (reference sequence). Trimming took 2 bases from V and 5 from J; bases not matched to a gene: 10. The CDR3 spans 15 residues. Here the CDR3 reads CSARSVLAAVDTQYF. CDR3 DNA sequence: TGCAGTGCTAGATCCGTCCTAGCGGCAGTAGATACGCAGTATTTT.

The chain joins TRBV6-2 or TRBV6-3 to TRBJ1-2, with 7 bases that match TRBD1. Germline values: CDR1 MNHEY, CDR2 SVGEGT. The CDR3 runs to 16 residues. V dropped 8 bases and J dropped 4; count of bases not matched to a gene: 16. The CDR3: CASLGDSGFLTYGYTF. Here the CDR3 DNA reads TGTGCCAGCTTAGGGGACAGTGGTTTCCTTACCTATGGCTACACCTTC.

The sample holds many counts of this clonotype. This chain connects TRBV20-1 to TRBJ1-2; the D is unclear. Germline V gene sequence: CDR1 DFQATT, CDR2 SNEGSKA (reference sequence). The CDR3 covers 14 residues. V was trimmed by 2 bases and J by 2 bases, leaving 12 bases between them. The chain's CDR3 is CSARPQVLNYGYTF. The DNA of the CDR3 is TGCAGTGCTAGACCTCAGGTCCTAAACTATGGCTACACCTTC.

This clonotype was observed at least ten times. Germline and junction disagree at one end, which may indicate a read error. This chain links TRBV7-2 with TRBJ1-6, with TRBD1 identical over 9 bases. Per the germline V gene, CDR1 is SGHTA and CDR2 is FQGNSA. This CDR3 is 15 amino acids long. The CDR3 bases are TGTGCCAGCAGTCCTACAGGGGGCGCTAATTCACTCCTCCACTTT. Residues: CASSPTGGANSLLHF.

This clonotype was counted once. This chain joins TRBV19 and TRBJ2-3, with 11 bases fitting TRBD1. The CDR3 runs 13 residues. V lost 5 bases, J lost 5 bases, and 0 bases stayed unmatched. From germline, CDR1 is LNHDA and CDR2 SQIVND (reference sequence). The CDR3 sequence: CASSGTGGDTQYF. The CDR3 DNA reads TGTGCCAGTAGTGGGACAGGGGGAGATACGCAGTATTTT.

The genes are TRBV6-1 and TRBJ1-2; D gene ambiguous. The V and J ends lost 1 base and 4 bases respectively, with 7 bases between them. This CDR3 region has 13 residues. Germline V gene data show CDR1 as MNHNS and CDR2 as SASEGT. CDR3 sequence (DNA): TGTGCCAGCAGTGAAGACGGAGTCTATGGCTACACCTTC. Translating it yields CASSEDGVYGYTF.

This clonotype occurred a few times. This rearrangement joins TRBV6-1 to TRBJ1-2; 7 bases are a match to TRBD1. Germline V gene sequence: CDR1 MNHNS, CDR2 SASEGT. The CDR3 spans 14 residues. V lost 6 bases, J lost 2 bases, and 6 bases stayed unmatched. The CDR3, as DNA: TGTGCCAGCAGAAGAACAGGGGAGAACTATGGCTACACCTTC. As protein: CASRRTGENYGYTF.

Ten or more counts support this clonotype. The chain carries TRBV30 and TRBJ1-6; D call uncertain. The V gene lost 5 bases and the J gene lost 16 bases, with 21 bases spanning the gap. From germline, CDR1 is GTSNPN and CDR2 SVGIG (reference sequence). This CDR3 contains 13 residues. As DNA, the CDR3 is TGTGCCTGGGGGTCTGCTCCCCTTATTTCACTCCACTTT. It translates to CAWGSAPLISLHF.

This clonotype was picked up a small number of times. The V gene is TRBV5-4, the J gene TRBJ2-2; 10 nucleotides agree with TRBD1. The germline V gene has CDR1 SGHNT and CDR2 YYREEE (reference sequence). The CDR3 has 15 residues. V was clipped by 3 bases and J by 4 bases; unmatched bases: 3. As DNA, the CDR3 is TGTGCCAGCAGCTCCCGACAGGGGGCCACCGGGGAGCTGTTTTTT. Translation gives CASSSRQGATGELFF.

This clonotype was counted many times. This rearrangement joins TRBV19 to TRBJ1-5, with D perhaps TRBD1 (6 bases). V gave up 5 bases and J gave up 4 bases, with 15 bases separating them. This CDR3 contains 15 residues. From germline, CDR1 is LNHDA and CDR2 SQIVND (reference sequence). CDR3 region: CASSARDMPNQPQHF. DNA for the CDR3: TGTGCCAGTAGTGCCCGGGACATGCCGAATCAGCCCCAGCATTTT.

V usage is TRBV9 and J usage is TRBJ2-3, with 9 bases aligning to TRBD2. This CDR3 spans 16 amino acids. Per germline, CDR1 SGDLS and CDR2 YYNGEE. CDR3 protein: CARRLAGREGSDTQYF. The CDR3 bases are TGTGCTAGGAGGCTAGCGGGACGAGAAGGCTCAGATACGCAGTATTTT.

The table lists this clonotype with many counts. The chain uses TRBV20-1 and TRBJ2-5; D unresolved. The CDR3 has 13 residues. Germline V gene sequence: CDR1 DFQATT, CDR2 SNEGSKA (reference sequence). Trimming took 3 bases from V and 1 from J, leaving 9 bases between them. The CDR3 nucleotides read TGCAGTGCTAGTCGGGCAGTCCAAGAGACCCAGTACTTC. As protein: CSASRAVQETQYF.

Turning to this clonotype: One base away lies a much larger clone, so this may be a sequencing read error. The V call is TRBV18, the J call TRBJ2-5; D is unclear. Germline values: CDR1 KGHSH, CDR2 LQKENI. Trimming left V 3 bases short and J 6 bases short, with 8 bases between. This CDR3 has 12 residues. The chain's CDR3 is CASSPPVQTQYF. The CDR3 DNA sequence: TGTGCCAGCTCACCTCCGGTCCAGACCCAGTACTTC.

Comment on this clonotype: A read error may explain this, as a much larger clone is one base away. V and J are TRBV20-1 and TRBJ2-3; 13 nucleotides align to TRBD2. The CDR3 extends over 18 amino acids. J was trimmed by 1 base and V by 6 bases; bases with no gene match: 13. The germline V gene has CDR1 DFQATT and CDR2 SNEGSKA (reference sequence). CDR3 loop: CSATTGLAGAQGTDTQYF. The CDR3 bases are TGCAGTGCCACCACTGGACTAGCGGGGGCGCAGGGCACAGATACGCAGTATTTT.